This TCR beta chain was identified in a study of CD8 T cells in Susac syndrome. V was pared by 1 base and J by 4 bases, with 5 bases between. Germline CDR1 is DFQATT and CDR2 is SNEGSKA (reference sequence). This CDR3 has 11 residues. Random hexamers served to reverse transcribe about 0.5 to 1 ug RNA. TCRdb reprocessed the immunoSEQ multiplex PCR reads with MiXCR, giving one entry per CDR3 protein. The table has roughly 200,000 distinct CDR3 sequences, about 95% seen once. The receptor comes from a human donor in good health. The specimen was CD4+ T cells from PBMCs. The chain has TRBV20-1 and TRBJ2-7, with D hard to call. CDR3: CSARAQYEQYV. As DNA, the CDR3 is TGCAGTGCTAGAGCGCAATACGAGCAGTACGTC.